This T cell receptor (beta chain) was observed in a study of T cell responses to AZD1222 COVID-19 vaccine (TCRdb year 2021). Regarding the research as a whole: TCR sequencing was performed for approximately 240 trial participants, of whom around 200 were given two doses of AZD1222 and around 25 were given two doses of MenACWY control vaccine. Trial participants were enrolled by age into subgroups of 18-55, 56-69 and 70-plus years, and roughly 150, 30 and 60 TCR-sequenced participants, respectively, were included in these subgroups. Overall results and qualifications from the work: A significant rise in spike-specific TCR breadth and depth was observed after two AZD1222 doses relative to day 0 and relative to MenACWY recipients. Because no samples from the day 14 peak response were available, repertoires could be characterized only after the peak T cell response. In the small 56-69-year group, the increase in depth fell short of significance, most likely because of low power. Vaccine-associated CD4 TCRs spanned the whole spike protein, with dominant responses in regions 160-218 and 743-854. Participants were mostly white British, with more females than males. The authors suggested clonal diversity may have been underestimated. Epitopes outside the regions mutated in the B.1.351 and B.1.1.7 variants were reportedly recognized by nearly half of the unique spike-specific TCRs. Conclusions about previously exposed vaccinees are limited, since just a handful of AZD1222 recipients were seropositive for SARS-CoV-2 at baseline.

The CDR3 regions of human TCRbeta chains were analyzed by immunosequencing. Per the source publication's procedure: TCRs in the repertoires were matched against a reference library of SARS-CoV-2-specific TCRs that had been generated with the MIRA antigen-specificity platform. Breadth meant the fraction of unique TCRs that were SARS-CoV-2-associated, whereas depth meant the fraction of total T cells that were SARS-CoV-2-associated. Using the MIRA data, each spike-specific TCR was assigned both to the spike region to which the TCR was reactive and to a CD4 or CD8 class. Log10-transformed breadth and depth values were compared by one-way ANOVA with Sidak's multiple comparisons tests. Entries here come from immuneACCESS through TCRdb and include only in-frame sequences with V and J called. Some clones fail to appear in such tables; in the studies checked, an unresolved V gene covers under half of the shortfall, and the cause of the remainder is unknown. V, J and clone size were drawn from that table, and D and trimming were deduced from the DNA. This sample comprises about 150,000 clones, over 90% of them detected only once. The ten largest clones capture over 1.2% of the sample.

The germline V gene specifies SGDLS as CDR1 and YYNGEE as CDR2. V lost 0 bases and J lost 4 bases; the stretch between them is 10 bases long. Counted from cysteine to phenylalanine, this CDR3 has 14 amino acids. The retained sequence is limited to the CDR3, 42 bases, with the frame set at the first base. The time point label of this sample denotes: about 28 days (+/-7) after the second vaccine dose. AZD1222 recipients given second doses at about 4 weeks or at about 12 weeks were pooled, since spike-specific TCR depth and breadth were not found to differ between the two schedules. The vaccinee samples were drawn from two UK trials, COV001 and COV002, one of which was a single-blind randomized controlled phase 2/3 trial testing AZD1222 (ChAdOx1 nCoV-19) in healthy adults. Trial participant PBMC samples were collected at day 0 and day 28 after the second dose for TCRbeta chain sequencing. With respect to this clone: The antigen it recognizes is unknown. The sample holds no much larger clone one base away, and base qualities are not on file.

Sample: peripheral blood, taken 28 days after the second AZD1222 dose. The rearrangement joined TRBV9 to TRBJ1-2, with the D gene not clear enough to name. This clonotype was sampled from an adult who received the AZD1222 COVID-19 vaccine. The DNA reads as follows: TGTGCCAGCAGCGTAGGCGGGATATCCTATGGCTACACCTTC. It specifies CASSVGGISYGYTF.